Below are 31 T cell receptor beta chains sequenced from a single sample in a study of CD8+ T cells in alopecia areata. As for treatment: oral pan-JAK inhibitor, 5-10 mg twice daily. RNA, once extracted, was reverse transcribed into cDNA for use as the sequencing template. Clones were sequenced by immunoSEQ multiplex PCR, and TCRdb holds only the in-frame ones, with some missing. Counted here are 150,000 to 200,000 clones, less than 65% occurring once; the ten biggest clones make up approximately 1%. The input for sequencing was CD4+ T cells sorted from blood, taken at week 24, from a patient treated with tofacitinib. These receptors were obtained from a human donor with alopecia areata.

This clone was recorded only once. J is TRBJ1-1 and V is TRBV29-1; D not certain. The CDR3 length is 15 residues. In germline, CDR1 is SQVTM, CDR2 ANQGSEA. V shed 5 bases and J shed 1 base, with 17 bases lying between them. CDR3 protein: CSVRVWNDWNTEAFF. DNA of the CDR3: TGCAGCGTTCGGGTATGGAATGACTGGAACACTGAAGCTTTCTTT.

Here the CDR3 reads CSVGKEGDQPQHF. The CDR3 DNA sequence: TGCAGCGTAGGAAAGGAGGGGGATCAGCCCCAGCATTTT. The chain has TRBV29-1 and TRBJ1-5, with a possible D match to TRBD1 (6 bases). Between the trimmed V and J ends, which lost 6 bases and 5 bases, there was a span of 14 bases. This CDR3 comprises 13 residues. Germline V gives CDR1 SQVTM, CDR2 ANQGSEA.

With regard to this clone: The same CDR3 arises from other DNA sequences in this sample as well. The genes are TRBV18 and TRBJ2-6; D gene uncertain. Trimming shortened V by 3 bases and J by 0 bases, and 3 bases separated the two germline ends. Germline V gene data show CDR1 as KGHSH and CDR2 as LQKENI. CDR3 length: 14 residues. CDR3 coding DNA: TGTGCCAGCTCACCTGTCTCTGGGGCCAACGTCCTGACTTTC. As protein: CASSPVSGANVLTF.

CDR3 protein: CAWGRQGATNEKLFF. The CDR3 DNA reads TGTGCCTGGGGACGACAGGGAGCAACTAATGAAAAACTGTTTTTT. The V and J genes are TRBV30 and TRBJ1-4, with 7 bases matching TRBD1. Trimming at V came to 5 bases and at J to 0 bases, leaving 6 bases not matched to a gene. Germline-derived CDR1 and CDR2 are GTSNPN and SVGIG (reference sequence). The CDR3 has 15 amino acids.

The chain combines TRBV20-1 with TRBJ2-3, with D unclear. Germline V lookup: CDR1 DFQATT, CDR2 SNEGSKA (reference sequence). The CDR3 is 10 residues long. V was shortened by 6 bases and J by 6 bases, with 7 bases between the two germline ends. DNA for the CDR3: TGCAGTGCGCCAAAGGATACGCAGTATTTT. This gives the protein CSAPKDTQYF.

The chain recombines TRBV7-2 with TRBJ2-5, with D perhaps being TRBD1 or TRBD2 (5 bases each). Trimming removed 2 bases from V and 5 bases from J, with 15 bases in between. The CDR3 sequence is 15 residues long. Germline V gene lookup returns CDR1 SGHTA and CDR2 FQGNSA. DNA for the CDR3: TGTGCCAGCAGCTTAACCCTTGGGGGTGGCGAGACCCAGTACTTC. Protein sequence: CASSLTLGGGETQYF.

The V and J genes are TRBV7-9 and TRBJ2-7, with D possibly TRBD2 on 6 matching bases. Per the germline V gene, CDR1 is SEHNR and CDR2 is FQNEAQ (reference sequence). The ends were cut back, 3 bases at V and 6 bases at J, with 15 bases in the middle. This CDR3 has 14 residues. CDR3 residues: CASSLTGTFSEQYF. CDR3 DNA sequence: TGTGCCAGCAGCTTGACCGGGACTTTCTCCGAGCAGTACTTC.

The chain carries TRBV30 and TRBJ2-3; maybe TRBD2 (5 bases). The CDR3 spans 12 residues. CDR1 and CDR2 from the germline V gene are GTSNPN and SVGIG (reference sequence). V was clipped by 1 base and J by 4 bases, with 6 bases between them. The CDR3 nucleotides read TGTGCCTGGAGTGGCGGGTCAGATACGCAGTATTTT. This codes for CAWSGGSDTQYF.

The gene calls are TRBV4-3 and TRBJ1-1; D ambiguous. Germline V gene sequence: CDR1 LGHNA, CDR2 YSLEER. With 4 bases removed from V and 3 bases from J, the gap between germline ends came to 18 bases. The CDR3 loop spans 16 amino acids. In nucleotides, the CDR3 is TGCGCCAGCAGCCCGACCCTTTTAGGGCAGGACACTGAAGCTTTCTTT. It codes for CASSPTLLGQDTEAFF.

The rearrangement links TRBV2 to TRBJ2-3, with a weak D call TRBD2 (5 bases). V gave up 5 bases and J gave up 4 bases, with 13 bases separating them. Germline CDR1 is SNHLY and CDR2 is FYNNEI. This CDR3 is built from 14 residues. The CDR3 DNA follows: TGTGCCAGCAGTCCAACTAGATTCGCAGATACGCAGTATTTT. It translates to CASSPTRFADTQYF.

The CDR3 DNA sequence: TGTGCCAGCCCGCCTACTAACTGGGGGGCCAATGAGCAGTTCTTC. The encoded protein is CASPPTNWGANEQFF. This sequence joins TRBV2 and TRBJ2-1; D may match TRBD1 or TRBD2 (6 bases each). V was trimmed by 8 bases and J by 6 bases, leaving 20 bases between them. The CDR3 has 15 amino acids. Germline CDR1 SNHLY, CDR2 FYNNEI.

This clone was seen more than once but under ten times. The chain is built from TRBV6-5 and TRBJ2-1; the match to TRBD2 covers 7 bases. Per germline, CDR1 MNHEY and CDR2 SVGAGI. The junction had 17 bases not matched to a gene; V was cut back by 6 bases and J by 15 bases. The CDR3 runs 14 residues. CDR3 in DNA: TGTGCCAGCAGGGAGGGAGCGCCACGGACTAGACTGTTCTTC. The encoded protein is CASREGAPRTRLFF.

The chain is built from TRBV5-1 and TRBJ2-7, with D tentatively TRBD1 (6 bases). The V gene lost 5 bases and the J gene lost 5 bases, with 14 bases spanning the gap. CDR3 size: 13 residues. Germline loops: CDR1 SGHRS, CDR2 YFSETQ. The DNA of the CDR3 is TGCGCCAGCAGGCGAACAGGGAGCGACGAGCAGTACTTC. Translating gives CASRRTGSDEQYF.

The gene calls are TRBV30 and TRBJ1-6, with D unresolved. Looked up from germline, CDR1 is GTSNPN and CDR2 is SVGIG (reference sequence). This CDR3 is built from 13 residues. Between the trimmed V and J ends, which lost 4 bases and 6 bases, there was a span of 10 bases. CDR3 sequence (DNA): TGTGCCTGGATAAGGGAGGCTAATTCACCCCTCCACTTT. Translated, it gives CAWIREANSPLHF.

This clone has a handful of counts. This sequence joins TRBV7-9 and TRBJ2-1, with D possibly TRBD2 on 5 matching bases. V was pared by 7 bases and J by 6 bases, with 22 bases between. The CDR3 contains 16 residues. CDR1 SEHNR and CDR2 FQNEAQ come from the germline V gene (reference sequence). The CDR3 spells CASTPYVRVEGNEQFF. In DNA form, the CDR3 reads TGTGCCAGCACCCCCTATGTGAGGGTCGAAGGCAATGAGCAGTTCTTC.

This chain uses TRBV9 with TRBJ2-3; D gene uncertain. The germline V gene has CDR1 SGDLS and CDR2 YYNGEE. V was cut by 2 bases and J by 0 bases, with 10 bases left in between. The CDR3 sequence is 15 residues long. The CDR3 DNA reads TGTGCCAGCAGCGTCGGCCCATCTAGCACAGATACGCAGTATTTT. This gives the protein CASSVGPSSTDTQYF.

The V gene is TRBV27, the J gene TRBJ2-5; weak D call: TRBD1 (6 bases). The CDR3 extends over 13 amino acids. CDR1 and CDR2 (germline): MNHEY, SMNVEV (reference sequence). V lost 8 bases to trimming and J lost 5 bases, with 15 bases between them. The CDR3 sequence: CASHRALGETQYF. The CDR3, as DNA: TGTGCCAGCCACAGGGCGCTAGGGGAGACCCAGTACTTC.

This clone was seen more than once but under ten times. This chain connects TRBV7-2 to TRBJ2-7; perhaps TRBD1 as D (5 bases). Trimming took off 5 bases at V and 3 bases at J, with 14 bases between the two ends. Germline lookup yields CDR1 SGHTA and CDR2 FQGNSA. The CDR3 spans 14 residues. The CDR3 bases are TGTGCCAGCAGCACCACAGGTGGAAACTACGAGCAGTACTTC. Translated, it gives CASSTTGGNYEQYF.

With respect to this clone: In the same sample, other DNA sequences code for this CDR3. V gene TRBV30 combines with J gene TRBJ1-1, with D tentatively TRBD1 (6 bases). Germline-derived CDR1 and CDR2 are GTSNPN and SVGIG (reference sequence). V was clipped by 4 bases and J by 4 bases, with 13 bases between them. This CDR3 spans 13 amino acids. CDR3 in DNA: TGTGCCTGGAACACAGGGTTGGTCACTGAAGCTTTCTTT. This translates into CAWNTGLVTEAFF.

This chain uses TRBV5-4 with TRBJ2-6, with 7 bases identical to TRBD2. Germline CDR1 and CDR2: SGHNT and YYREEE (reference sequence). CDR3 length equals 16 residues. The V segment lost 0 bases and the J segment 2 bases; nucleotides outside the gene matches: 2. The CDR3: CASSLAGGTGANVLTF. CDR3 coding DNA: TGTGCCAGCAGCTTGGCCGGGGGGACTGGGGCCAACGTCCTGACTTTC.

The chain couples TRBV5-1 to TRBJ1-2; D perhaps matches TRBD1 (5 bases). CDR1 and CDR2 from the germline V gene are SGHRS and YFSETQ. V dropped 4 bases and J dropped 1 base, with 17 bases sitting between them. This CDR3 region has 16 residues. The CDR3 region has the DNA TGCGCCAGCAGCCGCCGGGAGGGACCGATTAACTATGGCTACACCTTC. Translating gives CASSRREGPINYGYTF.

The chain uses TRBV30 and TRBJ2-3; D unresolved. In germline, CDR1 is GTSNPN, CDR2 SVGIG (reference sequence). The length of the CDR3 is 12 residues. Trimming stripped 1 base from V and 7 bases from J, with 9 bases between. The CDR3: CAWSDLAYTQYF. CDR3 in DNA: TGTGCCTGGAGTGATTTGGCATATACGCAGTATTTT.

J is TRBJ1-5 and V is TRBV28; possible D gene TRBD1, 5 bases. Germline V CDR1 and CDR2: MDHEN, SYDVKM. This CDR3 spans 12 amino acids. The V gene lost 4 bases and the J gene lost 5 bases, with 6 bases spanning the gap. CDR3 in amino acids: CASSWGYQPQHF. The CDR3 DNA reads TGTGCCAGCAGTTGGGGCTATCAGCCCCAGCATTTT.

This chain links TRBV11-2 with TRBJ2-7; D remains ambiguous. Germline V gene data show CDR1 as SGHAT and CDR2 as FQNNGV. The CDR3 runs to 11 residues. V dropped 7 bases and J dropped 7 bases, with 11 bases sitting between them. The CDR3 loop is CASTRLSEQYF. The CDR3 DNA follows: TGTGCCAGCACCCGTCTCTCGGAGCAGTACTTC.

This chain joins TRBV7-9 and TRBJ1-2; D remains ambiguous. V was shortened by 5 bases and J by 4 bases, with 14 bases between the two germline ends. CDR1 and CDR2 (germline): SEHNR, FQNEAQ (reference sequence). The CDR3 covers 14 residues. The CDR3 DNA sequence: TGTGCCAGCAGCCCCCTAGGAGGGATCTATGGCTACACCTTC. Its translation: CASSPLGGIYGYTF.

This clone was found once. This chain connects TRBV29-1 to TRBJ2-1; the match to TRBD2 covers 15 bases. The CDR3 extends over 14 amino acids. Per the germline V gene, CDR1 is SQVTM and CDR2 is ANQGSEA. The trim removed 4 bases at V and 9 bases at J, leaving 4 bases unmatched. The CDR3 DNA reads TGCAGCGTTGGAGGGACTAGCGGGGGGTCTGAGCAGTTCTTC. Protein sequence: CSVGGTSGGSEQFF.

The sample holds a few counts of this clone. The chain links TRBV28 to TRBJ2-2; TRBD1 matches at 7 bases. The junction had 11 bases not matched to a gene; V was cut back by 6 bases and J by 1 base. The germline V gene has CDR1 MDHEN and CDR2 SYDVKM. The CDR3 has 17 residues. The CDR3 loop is CASSPPRQGWNTGELFF. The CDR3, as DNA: TGTGCCAGCAGCCCACCCCGACAGGGCTGGAACACCGGGGAGCTGTTTTTT.

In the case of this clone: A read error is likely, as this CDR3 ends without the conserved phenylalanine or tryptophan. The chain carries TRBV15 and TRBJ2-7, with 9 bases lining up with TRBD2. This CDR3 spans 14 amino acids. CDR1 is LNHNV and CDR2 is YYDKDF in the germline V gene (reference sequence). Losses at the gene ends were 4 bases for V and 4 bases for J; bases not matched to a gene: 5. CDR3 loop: CATSNSGGLYEQYI. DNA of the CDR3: TGTGCCACCAGCAACAGCGGGGGGCTGTACGAGCAGTACATC.

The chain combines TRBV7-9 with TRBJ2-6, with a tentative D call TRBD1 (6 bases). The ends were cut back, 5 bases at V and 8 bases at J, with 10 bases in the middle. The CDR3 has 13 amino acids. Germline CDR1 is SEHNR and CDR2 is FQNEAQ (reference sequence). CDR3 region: CASSPQGTNVLTF. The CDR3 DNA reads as TGTGCCAGCAGCCCGCAGGGGACCAACGTCCTGACTTTC.

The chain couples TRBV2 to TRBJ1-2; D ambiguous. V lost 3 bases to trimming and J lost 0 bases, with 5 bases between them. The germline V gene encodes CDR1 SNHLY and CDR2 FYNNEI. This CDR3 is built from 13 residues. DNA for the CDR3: TGTGCCAGCAGTGACCCAGCTAACTATGGCTACACCTTC. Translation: CASSDPANYGYTF.

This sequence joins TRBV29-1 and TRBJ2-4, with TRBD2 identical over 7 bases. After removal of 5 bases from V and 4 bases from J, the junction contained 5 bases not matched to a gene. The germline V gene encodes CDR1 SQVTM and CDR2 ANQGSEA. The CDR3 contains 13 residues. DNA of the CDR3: TGCAGCGTTCGGGACTACCGTAAAAACATTCAGTACTTC. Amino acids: CSVRDYRKNIQYF. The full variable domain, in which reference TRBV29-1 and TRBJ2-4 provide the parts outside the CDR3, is SAVISQKPSRDICQRGTSLTIQCQVDSQVTMMFWYRQQPGQSLTLIATANQGSEATYESGFVIDKFPISRPNLTFSTLTVSNMSPEDSSIYLCSVRDYRKNIQYFGAGTRLSVL.